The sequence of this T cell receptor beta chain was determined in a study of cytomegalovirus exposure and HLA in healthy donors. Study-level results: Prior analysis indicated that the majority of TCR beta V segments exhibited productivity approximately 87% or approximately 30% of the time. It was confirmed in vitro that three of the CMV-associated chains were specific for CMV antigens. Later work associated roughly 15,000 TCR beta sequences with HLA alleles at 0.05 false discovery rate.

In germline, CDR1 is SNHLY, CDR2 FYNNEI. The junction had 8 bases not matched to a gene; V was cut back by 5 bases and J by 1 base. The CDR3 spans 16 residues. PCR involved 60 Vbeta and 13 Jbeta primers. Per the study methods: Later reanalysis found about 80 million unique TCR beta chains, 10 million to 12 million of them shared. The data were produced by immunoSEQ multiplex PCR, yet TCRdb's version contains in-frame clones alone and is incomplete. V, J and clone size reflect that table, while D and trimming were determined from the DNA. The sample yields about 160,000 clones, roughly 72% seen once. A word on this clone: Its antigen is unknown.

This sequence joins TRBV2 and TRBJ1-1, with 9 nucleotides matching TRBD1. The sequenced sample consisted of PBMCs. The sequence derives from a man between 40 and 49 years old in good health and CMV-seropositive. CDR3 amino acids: CASSPGQGNGNTEAFF. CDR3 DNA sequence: TGTGCCAGCAGTCCTGGACAGGGGAATGGGAACACTGAAGCTTTCTTT.